This T cell receptor (beta chain) was sequenced during a study of T cell responses to AZD1222 COVID-19 vaccine. Study-wide points: Reports say nearly half of spike-specific TCRs go after unmutated variant regions. Donors, mostly white British, included more females; clonal diversity was possibly underestimated.

Germline CDR1 is SGDLS and CDR2 is YYNGEE. V lost 0 bases, J lost 4 bases, and 13 bases lay in between. The CDR3 runs 15 residues. Turning to this clone: Its antigen remains unknown.

Sequenced by immunoSEQ multiplex PCR; TCRdb stores in-frame clones only, minus some. Here the sample spans 130,000 or so clones, roughly 93% being singletons. This sequence originates from an adult in good health. Specimen: peripheral blood, collected on day 0 of AZD1222 vaccination. The rearrangement joins TRBV9 to TRBJ2-5; perhaps D is TRBD1 or TRBD2 (6 bases each). CDR3 DNA: TGTGCCAGCAGCGTAGAGGGGGGTGGAGGAGAGACCCAGTACTTC. Protein sequence: CASSVEGGGGETQYF.